The following is a T cell receptor beta chain sequence with its context. Its antigen is currently unknown. Blood DNA came from all available leukocytes, not a fixed cell number. The CDR3 runs to 13 residues. V was pared by 6 bases and J by 2 bases, with 10 bases between. Germline V gives CDR1 KGHSH, CDR2 LQKENI. The entry originates in a study of human thymus T cells. Whole-study findings and limits: V and J gene usage appeared biased in thymic and blood repertoires.

Clones were sequenced by immunoSEQ multiplex PCR, and TCRdb holds only the in-frame ones, with some missing. This sample has 55,000 to 70,000 clones; nearly 95% occur once, and the top ten carry 6%. Sequenced sample: blood. The chain is built from TRBV18 and TRBJ1-2, with no clear D. The TCR sequence derives from a boy under three years old with a congenital heart defect but otherwise immunologically healthy. CDR3: CASSLLSNYGYTF. The CDR3 bases are TGTGCCAGCTCGCTACTGTCCAACTATGGCTACACCTTC.